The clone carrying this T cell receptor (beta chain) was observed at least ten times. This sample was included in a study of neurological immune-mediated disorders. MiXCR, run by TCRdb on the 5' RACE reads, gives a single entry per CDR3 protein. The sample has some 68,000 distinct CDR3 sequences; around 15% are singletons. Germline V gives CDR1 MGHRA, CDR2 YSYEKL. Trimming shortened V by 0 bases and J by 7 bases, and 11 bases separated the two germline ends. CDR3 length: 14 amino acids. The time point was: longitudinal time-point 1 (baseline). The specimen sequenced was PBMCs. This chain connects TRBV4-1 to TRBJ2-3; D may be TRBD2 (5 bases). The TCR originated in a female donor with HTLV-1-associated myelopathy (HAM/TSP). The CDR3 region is CASSQDGLRYTQYF. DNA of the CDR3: TGCGCCAGCAGCCAAGATGGACTTAGATATACGCAGTATTTT.